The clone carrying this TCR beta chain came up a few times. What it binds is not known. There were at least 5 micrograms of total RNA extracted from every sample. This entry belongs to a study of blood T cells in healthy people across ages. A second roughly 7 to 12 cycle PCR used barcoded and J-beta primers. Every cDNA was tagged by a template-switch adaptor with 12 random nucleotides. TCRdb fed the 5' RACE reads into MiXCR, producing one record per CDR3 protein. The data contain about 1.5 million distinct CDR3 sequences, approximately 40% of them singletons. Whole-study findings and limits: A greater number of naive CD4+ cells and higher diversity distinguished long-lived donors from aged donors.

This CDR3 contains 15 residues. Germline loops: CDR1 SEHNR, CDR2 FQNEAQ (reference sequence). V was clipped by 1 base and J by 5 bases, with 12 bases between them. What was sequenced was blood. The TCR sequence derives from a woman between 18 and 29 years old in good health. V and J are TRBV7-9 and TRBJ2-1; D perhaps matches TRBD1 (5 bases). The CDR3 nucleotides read TGTGCCAGCAGCTTAGTAGGGGCGTGGGACAATGAGCAGTTCTTC. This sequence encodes CASSLVGAWDNEQFF.